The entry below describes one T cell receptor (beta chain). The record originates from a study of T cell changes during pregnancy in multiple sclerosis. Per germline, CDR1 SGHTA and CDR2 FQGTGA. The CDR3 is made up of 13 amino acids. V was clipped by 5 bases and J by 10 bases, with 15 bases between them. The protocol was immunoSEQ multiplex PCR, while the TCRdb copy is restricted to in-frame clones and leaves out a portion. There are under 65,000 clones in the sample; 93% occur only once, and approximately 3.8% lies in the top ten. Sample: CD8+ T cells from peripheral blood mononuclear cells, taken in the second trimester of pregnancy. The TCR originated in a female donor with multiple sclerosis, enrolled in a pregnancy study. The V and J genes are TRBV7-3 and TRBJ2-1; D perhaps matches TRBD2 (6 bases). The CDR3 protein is CASSPAPGLEQFF. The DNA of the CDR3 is TGTGCCAGCAGCCCCGCCCCGGGACTCGAGCAGTTCTTC. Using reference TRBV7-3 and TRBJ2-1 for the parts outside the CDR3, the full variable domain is GAGVSQTPSNKVTEKGKYVELRCDPISGHTALYWYRQSLGQGPEFLIYFQGTGAADDSGLPNDRFFAVRPEGSVSTLKIQRTERGDSAVYLCASSPAPGLEQFFGPGTRLTVL.